A selection of T cell receptor beta chains follows, all from one sample in a study of T cells after yellow fever vaccination. TCRdb independently ran MiXCR on the 5' RACE reads; one entry per CDR3 protein. The profile covers about 500,000 distinct CDR3 sequences, with roughly a sixth appearing a single time and around 15% taken by the ten largest. The sequencing here drew on PBMCs, taken 5 days after the first yellow fever vaccination. These receptors all come from a man younger than 30 who received the YFV17D yellow fever vaccine. The CDR3 runs from the conserved cysteine through the conserved F or W. The order of the fields is J gene, D gene, clone size, V gene, CDR3 protein, CDR3 DNA. D genes are given only for firm matches. A row's size may be missing; if present it is once, few, many or a size class.

>TRBJ2-3|TRBD1|few|TRBV28
CATGTGALGTQYF
TGTGCCACCGGGACAGGGGCCCTGGGTACGCAGTATTTT
>TRBJ1-1|TRBD1|few|TRBV6-1
CASGWDRNTEAFF
TGTGCCAGCGGCTGGGACAGGAACACTGAAGCTTTCTTT
>TRBJ1-3|.|few|TRBV18
CASSSANSGNTIYF
TGTGCCAGCTCATCGGCCAACTCTGGAAACACCATATATTTT
>TRBJ1-5|.|few|TRBV6-5
CASSYSSSGLLGAQHF
TGTGCCAGCAGTTACTCGTCGTCGGGGCTCCTGGGGGCCCAGCATTTT
>TRBJ1-6|.|.|TRBV20-1
CSARFPGSNSPLHF
TGCAGTGCTAGATTCCCAGGGTCTAATTCACCCCTCCACTTT
>TRBJ2-1|.|.|TRBV6-5
CASSYLLGTNNEQFF
TGTGCCAGCAGTTACTTACTAGGAACCAACAATGAGCAGTTCTTC
>TRBJ2-3|.|.|TRBV18
CASSPSESATQSYF
TGTGCCAGCTCACCATCGGAGTCAGCCACCCAGTCTTATTTT
>TRBJ2-7|TRBD1|.|TRBV6-2/TRBV6-3
CASSYSTQGTAYEQYF
TGTGCCAGCAGTTACTCGACCCAGGGGACAGCCTACGAGCAGTACTTC
>TRBJ2-1|.|few|TRBV7-2
CASSTRLPLGNEQFF
TGTGCCAGCAGCACCCGACTTCCTTTGGGGAATGAGCAGTTCTTC
>TRBJ2-3|TRBD2|.|TRBV20-1
CSARAGGSTDTQYF
TGCAGTGCTAGAGCGGGGGGAAGCACAGATACGCAGTATTTT
>TRBJ2-2|TRBD1|.|TRBV7-2
CASRLGGYGELFF
TGTGCCAGCAGATTAGGGGGCTACGGGGAGCTGTTTTTT
>TRBJ1-2|.|few|TRBV18
CASSPTTKGTYGYTF
TGTGCCAGCTCACCAACGACGAAAGGAACCTATGGCTACACCTTC
>TRBJ1-1|.|.|TRBV18
CASSPSAGVGEAFF
TGTGCCAGCTCACCCTCGGCAGGGGTGGGTGAAGCTTTCTTT
>TRBJ2-1|TRBD2|.|TRBV7-9
CASSLDLAGGIYEQFF
TGTGCCAGCAGCTTGGACCTAGCGGGGGGTATATATGAGCAGTTCTTC
>TRBJ1-1|.|few|TRBV3-1
CASSQTTLRVKGTEAFF
TGTGCCAGCAGCCAAACCACCCTCAGGGTAAAGGGCACTGAAGCTTTCTTT
>TRBJ1-1|.|.|TRBV20-1
CSALPTGRPPDTEAFF
TGCAGTGCTTTGCCGACGGGGCGCCCGCCGGACACTGAAGCTTTCTTT
>TRBJ1-1|.|.|TRBV7-9
CASSLGWGLNTEAFF
TGTGCCAGCAGCTTGGGGTGGGGATTGAACACTGAAGCTTTCTTT
>TRBJ1-1|.|.|TRBV20-1
CSARDGTSEAFF
TGCAGTGCTAGAGATGGGACCTCTGAAGCTTTCTTT
>TRBJ2-5|.|few|TRBV7-2
CASSPRGQQTQYF
TGTGCCAGCAGCCCTAGAGGCCAACAGACCCAGTACTTC
>TRBJ2-7|TRBD1|.|TRBV27
CASRGQGASYEQYF
TGTGCCAGCCGGGGACAGGGCGCATCCTACGAGCAGTACTTC
>TRBJ1-6|.|.|TRBV4-1
CASSQGILEPLHF
TGCGCCAGCAGCCAGGGCATTTTGGAGCCCCTCCACTTT
>TRBJ2-1|.|.|TRBV13
CASSPLVGSLGEQFF
TGTGCCAGCAGCCCCCTGGTGGGGTCCTTGGGGGAGCAGTTCTTC
>TRBJ2-7|TRBD1|few|TRBV6-2/TRBV6-3
CASSFGTGFVHEQYF
TGTGCCAGCAGTTTTGGGACAGGGTTTGTTCACGAGCAGTACTTC
>TRBJ1-5|.|few|TRBV7-2
CASSLGSGGHQPQHF
TGTGCCAGCAGCTTAGGGAGCGGGGGACACCAGCCCCAGCATTTT
>TRBJ2-3|.|.|TRBV12-3/TRBV12-4
CASSLGVTNTQYF
TGTGCCAGCAGTTTAGGTGTCACGAATACGCAGTATTTT
>TRBJ2-1|.|.|TRBV2
CASSVRPDNEQFF
TGTGCCAGCAGTGTTCGACCCGACAATGAGCAGTTCTTC
>TRBJ2-1|.|.|TRBV6-2/TRBV6-3
CASYRTDYNEQFF
TGTGCCAGCTATAGGACAGACTACAATGAGCAGTTCTTC